This T cell receptor (beta chain) was sequenced for a study of blood T cell repertoires in COVID-19. Trimming shortened V by 2 bases and J by 5 bases, and 12 bases separated the two germline ends. Germline V lookup: CDR1 MNHNS, CDR2 SASEGT. CDR3 length equals 14 residues. Assay: immunoSEQ multiplex PCR; the TCRdb copy retains only in-frame clones and omits some. The data contain roughly 200,000 clones, more than 70% of them seen just once; the ten biggest clones take up 18%. The V gene is TRBV6-1, the J gene TRBJ1-1; no clear D. The receptor was isolated from a person in their 70s with COVID-19, enrolled during active disease. Sequencing was carried out using peripheral blood. CDR3 loop: CASSEHNSLTEAFF. The CDR3 DNA follows: TGTGCCAGCAGTGAACATAACAGCTTAACTGAAGCTTTCTTT.